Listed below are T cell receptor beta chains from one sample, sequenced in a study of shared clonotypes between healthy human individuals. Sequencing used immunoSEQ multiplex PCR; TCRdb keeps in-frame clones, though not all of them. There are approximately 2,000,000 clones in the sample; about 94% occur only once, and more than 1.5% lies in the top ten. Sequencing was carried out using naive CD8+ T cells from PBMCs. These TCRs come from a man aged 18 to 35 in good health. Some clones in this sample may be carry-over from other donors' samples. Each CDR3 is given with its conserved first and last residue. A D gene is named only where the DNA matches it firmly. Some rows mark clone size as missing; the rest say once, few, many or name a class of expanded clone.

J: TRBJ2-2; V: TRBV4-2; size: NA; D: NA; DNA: TGTGCCAGCAGCCAAACCCTCCGACAGGCGGTGACCGGGGAGCTGTTTTTT; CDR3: CASSQTLRQAVTGELFF
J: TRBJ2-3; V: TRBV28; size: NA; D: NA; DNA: TGTGCCAGCAGCAAGGACCTTAATACGCAGTATTTT; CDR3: CASSKDLNTQYF
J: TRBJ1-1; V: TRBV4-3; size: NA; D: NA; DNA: TGCGCCAGCAGCCAAGATGGGTCGGCCGAGAACACTGAAGCTTTCTTT; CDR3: CASSQDGSAENTEAFF
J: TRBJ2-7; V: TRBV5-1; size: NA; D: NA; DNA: TGCGCCAGCAGCTCCGTTTCCTACGAGCAGTACTTC; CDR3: CASSSVSYEQYF
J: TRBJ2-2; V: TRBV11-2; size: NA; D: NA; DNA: TGTGCCAGCAGCCCTCTTACCGGGGCGGGCCACACCGGGGAGCTGTTTTTT; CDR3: CASSPLTGAGHTGELFF
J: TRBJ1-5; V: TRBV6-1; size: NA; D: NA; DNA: TGTGCCAGCAGTGAGGGGAGGGATCAGCCCCAGCATTTT; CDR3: CASSEGRDQPQHF
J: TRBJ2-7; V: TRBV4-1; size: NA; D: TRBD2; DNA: TGCGCCAGCAGCCAAGTTGGGCGGGAGAAGGAGCAGTACTTC; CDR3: CASSQVGREKEQYF
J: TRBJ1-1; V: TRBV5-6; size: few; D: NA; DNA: TGTGCCAGCAGCTTGGCGTACACTGAAGCTTTCTTT; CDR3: CASSLAYTEAFF
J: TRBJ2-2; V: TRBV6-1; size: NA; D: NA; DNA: TGTGCCAGCACCCAGCTGAAGGGGGGCATCGGGGAGCTGTTTTTT; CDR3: CASTQLKGGIGELFF
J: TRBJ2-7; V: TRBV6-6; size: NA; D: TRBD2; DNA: TGTGCCAGCAGTTACCGGACTAGCGGGATGTACGAGCAGTACTTC; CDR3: CASSYRTSGMYEQYF
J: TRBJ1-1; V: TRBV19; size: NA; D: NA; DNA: TGTGCCAGTATCCCGAAGCCAGAGAGGCCTGAAGCTTTCTTT; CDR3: CASIPKPERPEAFF
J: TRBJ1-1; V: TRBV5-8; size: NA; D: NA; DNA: TGTGCCAGCAGCTTGCCAGGGGTGCCGGTGAACACTGAAGCTTTCTTT; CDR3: CASSLPGVPVNTEAFF
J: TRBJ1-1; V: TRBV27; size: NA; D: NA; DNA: TGTGCCAGCACCCTAAGTGGCGGACGAGGCACTGAAGCTTTCTTT; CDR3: CASTLSGGRGTEAFF
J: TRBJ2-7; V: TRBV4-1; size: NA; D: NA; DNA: TGCGCCAGCAGCCAAGATGAGGGGTCCTACGAGCAGTACTTC; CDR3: CASSQDEGSYEQYF
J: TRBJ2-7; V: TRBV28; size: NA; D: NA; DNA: TGTGCCAGCGAGGGGGACCGCTCCTACGAGCAGTACTTC; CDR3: CASEGDRSYEQYF
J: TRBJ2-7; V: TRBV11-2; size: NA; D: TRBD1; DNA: TGTGCCAGCAGCCTCGGGACAGGGGGCGAGCAGTACTTC; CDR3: CASSLGTGGEQYF
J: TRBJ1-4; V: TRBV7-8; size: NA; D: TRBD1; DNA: TGTGCCAGCAGCCCCCGGGACAGTAAACTGTTTTTT; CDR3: CASSPRDSKLFF
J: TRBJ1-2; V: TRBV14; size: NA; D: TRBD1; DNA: TGTGCCAGCAGCCAGGACAGGGTTGACTATGGCTACACCTTC; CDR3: CASSQDRVDYGYTF
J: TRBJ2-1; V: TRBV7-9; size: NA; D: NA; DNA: TGTGCCAGCAGCTTCGTGGCAGACAATGAGCAGTTCTTC; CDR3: CASSFVADNEQFF
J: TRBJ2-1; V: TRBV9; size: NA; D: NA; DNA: TGTGCCAGCAGCCTAACTCAACTGCCCTACAATGAGCAGTTCTTC; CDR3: CASSLTQLPYNEQFF
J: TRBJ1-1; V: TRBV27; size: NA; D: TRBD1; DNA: TGTGCCAGCAGCCGCGACAGGGGCGACACTGAAGCTTTCTTT; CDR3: CASSRDRGDTEAFF
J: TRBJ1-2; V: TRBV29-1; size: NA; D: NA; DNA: TGCAGCGTTATAACTAAAACGTACTATGGCTACACCTTC; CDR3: CSVITKTYYGYTF
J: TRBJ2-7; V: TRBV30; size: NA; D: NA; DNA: TGTGCCTGGAGGTCACCCGAGACCGGGTGGGAGCAGTACTTC; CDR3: CAWRSPETGWEQYF
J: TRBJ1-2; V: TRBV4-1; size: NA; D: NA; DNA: TGCGCCAGCGGAGAGTCTCCTAGGAGTGGCTACACCTTC; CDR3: CASGESPRSGYTF
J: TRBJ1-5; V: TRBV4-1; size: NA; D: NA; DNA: TGCGCCAGCAGCCAAGACAGGGGAATTAGCAATCAGCCCCAGCATTTT; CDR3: CASSQDRGISNQPQHF
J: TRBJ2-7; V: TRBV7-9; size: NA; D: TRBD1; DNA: TGTGCCAGCAGCGGGGGGACAGGCTCCTACGAGCAGTACTTC; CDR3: CASSGGTGSYEQYF
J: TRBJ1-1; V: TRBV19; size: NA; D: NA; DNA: TGTGCCAGTAGCCCCCGGGACCGATACACTGAAGCTTTCTTT; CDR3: CASSPRDRYTEAFF
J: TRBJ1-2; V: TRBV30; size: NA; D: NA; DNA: TGTGCCTGGAGTCCAGGGTTGGGCTATGGCTACACCTTC; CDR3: CAWSPGLGYGYTF
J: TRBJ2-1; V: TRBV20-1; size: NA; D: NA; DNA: TGCAGTGCTAGAACCCACAATGAGCAGTTCTTC; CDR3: CSARTHNEQFF
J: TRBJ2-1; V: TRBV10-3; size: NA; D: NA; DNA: TGTGCCATCAGCGAACAGGCGGGACCCTCCTATGAGCAGTTCTTC; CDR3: CAISEQAGPSYEQFF
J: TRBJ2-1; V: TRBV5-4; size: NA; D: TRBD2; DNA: TGTGCCAGCAGCTTGGTGGCGGGAGGGCCATATGAGCAGTTCTTC; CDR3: CASSLVAGGPYEQFF
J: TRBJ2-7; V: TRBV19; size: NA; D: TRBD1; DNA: TGTGCCAGTAGTAACTGGACAGGGGGCTCATACGAGCAGTACTTC; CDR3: CASSNWTGGSYEQYF
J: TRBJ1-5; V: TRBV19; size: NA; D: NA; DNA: TGTGCCAGTAGTACCGGGGCCACAGCGTATAGCAATCAGCCCCAGCATTTT; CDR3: CASSTGATAYSNQPQHF
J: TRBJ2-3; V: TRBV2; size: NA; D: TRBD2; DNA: TGTGCCAGCAGTTGGACTAGCGGGCGTACAGATACGCAGTATTTT; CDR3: CASSWTSGRTDTQYF
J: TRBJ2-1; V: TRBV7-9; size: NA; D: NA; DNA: TGTGCCAGCAGCCGACTCCAGGGTATGAGAAATGAGCAGTTCTTC; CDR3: CASSRLQGMRNEQFF
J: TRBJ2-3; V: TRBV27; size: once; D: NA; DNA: TGTGCCAGCAGTTCTGAGCTTGAAGGGTGGGACACAGATACGCAGTATTTT; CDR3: CASSSELEGWDTDTQYF
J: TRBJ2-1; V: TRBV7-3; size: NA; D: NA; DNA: TGTGCCAGCAGCTTAAGGCCGGGAGCGGTCTACAATGAGCAGTTCTTC; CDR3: CASSLRPGAVYNEQFF
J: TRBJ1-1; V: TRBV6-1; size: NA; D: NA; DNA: TGTGCCAGCTACGGACGGACAGCGATGAACACTGAAGCTTTCTTT; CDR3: CASYGRTAMNTEAFF
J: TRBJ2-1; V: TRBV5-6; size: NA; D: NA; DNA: TGTGCCAGCAGTCGTCAGGGTAGTGAGCAGTTCTTC; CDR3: CASSRQGSEQFF
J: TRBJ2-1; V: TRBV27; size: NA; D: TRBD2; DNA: TGTGCCAGCAGTTTTACTAGCGGGAGGCGTAATGAGCAGTTCTTC; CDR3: CASSFTSGRRNEQFF
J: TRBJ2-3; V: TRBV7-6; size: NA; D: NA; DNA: TGTGCCAGCAGCTTATTCGGATCGGGAAGGGCAGATACGCAGTATTTT; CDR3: CASSLFGSGRADTQYF
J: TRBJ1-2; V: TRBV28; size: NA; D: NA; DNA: TGTGCCAGCAGTCTAAGGGGAAACTATGGCTACACCTTC; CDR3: CASSLRGNYGYTF
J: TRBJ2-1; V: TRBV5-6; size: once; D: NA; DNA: TGTGCCAGCAGCCTTGATCCCGGGGTCGGTCTGTTCTTC; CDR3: CASSLDPGVGLFF
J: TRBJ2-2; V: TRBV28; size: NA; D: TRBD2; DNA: TGTGCCAGCAGTTTAAGGTTAGCGGGAACGAACACCGGGGAGCTGTTTTTT; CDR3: CASSLRLAGTNTGELFF